Here is one T cell receptor beta chain with its context. Its antigen remains unidentified. CDR3 length: 14 amino acids. Germline V gene sequence: CDR1 MNHEY, CDR2 SVGAGI. V was pared by 6 bases and J by 8 bases, with 16 bases between. The sample originates from a study of T cell responses to AZD1222 COVID-19 vaccine. Study-wide context: Pooled in the analysis were second doses at about 4 or about 12 weeks.

The table came from immunoSEQ multiplex PCR; TCRdb's copy has only in-frame clones and leaves some out. The sample includes roughly 62,000 clones, 76% of them seen just once. The study, taken as a whole, reports: Reports say nearly half of spike-specific TCRs go after unmutated variant regions. Spike-spanning, vaccine-associated CD4 TCRs were dominant at 160-218 and 743-854. Following two doses of AZD1222, Spike-specific TCR breadth and depth rose.

The material sequenced was peripheral blood, taken on day 0 of AZD1222 vaccination. This rearrangement joins TRBV6-5 to TRBJ1-4; D unresolved. The sequence derives from an adult in good health. The CDR3 coding sequence is TGTGCCAGCAGGGCCGACCCTTCGGACGAAAAACTGTTTTTT. As protein: CASRADPSDEKLFF.